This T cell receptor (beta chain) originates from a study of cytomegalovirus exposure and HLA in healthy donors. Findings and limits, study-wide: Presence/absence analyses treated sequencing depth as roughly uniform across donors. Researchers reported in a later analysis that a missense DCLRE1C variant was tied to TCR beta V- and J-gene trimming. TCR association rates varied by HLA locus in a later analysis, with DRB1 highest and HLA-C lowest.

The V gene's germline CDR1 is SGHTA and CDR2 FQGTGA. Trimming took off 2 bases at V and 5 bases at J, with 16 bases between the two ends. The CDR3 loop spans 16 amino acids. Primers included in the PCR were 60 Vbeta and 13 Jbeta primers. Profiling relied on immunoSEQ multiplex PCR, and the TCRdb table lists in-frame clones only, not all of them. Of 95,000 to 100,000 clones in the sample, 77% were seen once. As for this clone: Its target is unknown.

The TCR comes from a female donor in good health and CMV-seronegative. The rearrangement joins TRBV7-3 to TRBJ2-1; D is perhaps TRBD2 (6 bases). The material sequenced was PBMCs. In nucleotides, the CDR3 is TGTGCCAGCAGCTTAGGAGGCGGGGCGCCCAACAATGAGCAGTTCTTC. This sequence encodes CASSLGGGAPNNEQFF.